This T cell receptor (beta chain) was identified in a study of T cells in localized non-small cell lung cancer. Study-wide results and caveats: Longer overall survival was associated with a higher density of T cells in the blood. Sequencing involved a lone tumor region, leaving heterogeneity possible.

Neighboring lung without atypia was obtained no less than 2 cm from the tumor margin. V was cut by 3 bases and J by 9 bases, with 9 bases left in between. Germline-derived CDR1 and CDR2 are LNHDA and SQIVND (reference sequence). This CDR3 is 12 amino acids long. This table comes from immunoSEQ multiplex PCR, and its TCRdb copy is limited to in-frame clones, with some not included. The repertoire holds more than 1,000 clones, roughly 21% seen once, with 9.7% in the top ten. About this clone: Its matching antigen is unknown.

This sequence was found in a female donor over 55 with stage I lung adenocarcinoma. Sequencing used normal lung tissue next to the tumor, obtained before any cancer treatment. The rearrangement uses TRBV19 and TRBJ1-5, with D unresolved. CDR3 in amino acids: CASSIIGPPQHF. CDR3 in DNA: TGTGCCAGTAGTATTATAGGCCCGCCCCAGCATTTT.